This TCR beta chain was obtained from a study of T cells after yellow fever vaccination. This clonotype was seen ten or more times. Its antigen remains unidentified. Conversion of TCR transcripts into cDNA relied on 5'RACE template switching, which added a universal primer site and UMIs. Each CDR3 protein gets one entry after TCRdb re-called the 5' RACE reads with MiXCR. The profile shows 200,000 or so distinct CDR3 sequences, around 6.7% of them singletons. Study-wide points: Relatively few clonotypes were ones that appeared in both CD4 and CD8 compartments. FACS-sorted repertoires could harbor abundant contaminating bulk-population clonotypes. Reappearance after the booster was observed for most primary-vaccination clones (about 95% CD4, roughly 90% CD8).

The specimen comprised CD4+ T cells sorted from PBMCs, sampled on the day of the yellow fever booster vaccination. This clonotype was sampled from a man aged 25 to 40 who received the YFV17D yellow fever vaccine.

CDR3 in amino acids: CSAISGGTSVYNEQFF. CDR3 in DNA: TGCAGTGCTATCAGCGGGGGGACTAGCGTATACAATGAGCAGTTCTTC. The chain couples TRBV20-1 to TRBJ2-1; 10 nucleotides line up with TRBD2. The germline CDR1 and CDR2 sequences are DFQATT and SNEGSKA (reference sequence). The V gene end was trimmed by 4 bases and the J gene end by 4 bases; junction bases not matched to a gene: 10. The CDR3 is 16 residues long.